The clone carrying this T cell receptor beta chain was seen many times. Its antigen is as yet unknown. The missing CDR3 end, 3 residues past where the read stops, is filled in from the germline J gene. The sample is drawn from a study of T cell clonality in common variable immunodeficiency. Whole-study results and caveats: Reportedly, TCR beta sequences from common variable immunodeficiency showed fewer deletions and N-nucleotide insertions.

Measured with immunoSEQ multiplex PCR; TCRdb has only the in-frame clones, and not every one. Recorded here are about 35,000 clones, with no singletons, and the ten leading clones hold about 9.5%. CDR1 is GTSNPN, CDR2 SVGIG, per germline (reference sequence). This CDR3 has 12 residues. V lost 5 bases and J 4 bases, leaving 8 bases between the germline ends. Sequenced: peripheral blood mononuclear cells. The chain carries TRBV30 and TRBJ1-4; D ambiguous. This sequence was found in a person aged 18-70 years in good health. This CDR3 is CAWGHGNEKLFF. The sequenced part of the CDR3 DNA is TGTGCCTGGGGGCACGGTAATGAAAAA.